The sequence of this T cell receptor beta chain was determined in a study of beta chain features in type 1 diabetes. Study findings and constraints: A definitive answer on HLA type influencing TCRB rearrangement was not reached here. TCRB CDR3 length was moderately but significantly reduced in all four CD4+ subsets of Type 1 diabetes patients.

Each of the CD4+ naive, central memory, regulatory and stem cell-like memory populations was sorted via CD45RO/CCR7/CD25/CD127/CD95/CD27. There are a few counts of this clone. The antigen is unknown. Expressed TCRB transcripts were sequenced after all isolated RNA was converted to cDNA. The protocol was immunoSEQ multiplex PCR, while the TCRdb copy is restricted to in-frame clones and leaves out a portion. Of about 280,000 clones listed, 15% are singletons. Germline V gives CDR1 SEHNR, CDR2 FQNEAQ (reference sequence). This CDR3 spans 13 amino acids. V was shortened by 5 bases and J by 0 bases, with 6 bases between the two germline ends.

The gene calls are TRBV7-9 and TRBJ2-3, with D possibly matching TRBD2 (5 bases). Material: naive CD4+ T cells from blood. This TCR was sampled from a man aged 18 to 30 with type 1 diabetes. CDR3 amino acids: CASSPGSTDTQYF. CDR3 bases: TGTGCCAGCAGCCCGGGGAGCACAGATACGCAGTATTTT.